The table lists the clone carrying this T cell receptor beta chain with many counts. Its antigen remains unidentified. Through Arm-PCR of CDR3 regions and iRepertoire HTBI primers, TCR beta libraries were built. MiXCR was run by TCRdb on the multiplex PCR reads, yielding one entry per CDR3 protein. Among a few hundred thousand distinct CDR3 sequences listed, around 20% were seen once. This entry is derived from a study of regulatory T cells in long-lasting Graves disease. General study results and limits: Persistent patients shared some 2,500 public clonotypes among themselves. Newly diagnosed patients shared fewer, at nearly 1,000.

The germline V and J ends were trimmed by 2 bases and 8 bases, with 3 bases remaining between them. The CDR3 contains 10 residues. Indicated time point: persistent/refractory GD, antithyroid drugs over 5 years with positive TRAb. Scientists built the TCR library using RNA that was extracted from PBMCs. The starting material was peripheral blood mononuclear cells (PBMCs), obtained when the disease was refractory, from a patient treated with antithyroid drugs. The chain joins TRBV12-3 or TRBV12-4 to TRBJ1-2; the D is unclear. The clonotype comes from a female donor with Graves disease. CDR3 region: CASSLLGYTF. CDR3 nucleotide sequence: TGTGCCAGCAGTTTATTAGGCTACACCTTC.